This paragraph reports one T cell receptor (beta chain). What it binds is unknown. The sample comes from a study of graft-versus-host responses after intestinal transplantation. Study-wide results and caveats: Patients who carried graft-donor T cell macrochimerism also had high graft-versus-host to host-versus-graft clonal ratios in their allografts. Recipient-marrow GvH clones were detected, some having first appeared in ileum or blood.

Assay: immunoSEQ multiplex PCR; the TCRdb copy retains only in-frame clones and omits some. The sample shows 100,000 or so clones, around 91% of them seen only once. V lost 1 base and J 6 bases, leaving 14 bases between the germline ends. CDR3 size: 14 residues. Germline lookup yields CDR1 SGHTS and CDR2 YDEGEE. The chain recombines TRBV5-8 with TRBJ2-7; D may be TRBD2 (6 bases). The sequence derives from a human donor who was the organ donor for an intestinal transplant. The source material was unstimulated CD4+ T cells sorted from spleen or lymph node cells, sampled before transplant. CDR3 in amino acids: CASSLQGGFSEQYF. DNA for the CDR3: TGTGCCAGCAGCTTGCAGGGAGGTTTTAGCGAGCAGTACTTC.